This record looks at one TCR beta chain sequence and its context. This sample is part of a study of T cells after yellow fever vaccination. Overall study: SMART-Seq v4 Ultra Low Input prepared libraries from low-cell fractions.

TCRdb redid the calling of the 5' RACE reads with MiXCR, one entry per CDR3 protein. This table has approximately 250,000 distinct CDR3 sequences, about 5.2% appearing once. Germline-derived CDR1 and CDR2 are SGDLS and YYNGEE. The CDR3 is 14 amino acids. V lost 4 bases and J 4 bases, leaving 13 bases between the germline ends. This clonotype originated in a man between 18 and 35 years old who received the YFV17D yellow fever vaccine. The genes are TRBV9 and TRBJ2-3, with D tentatively TRBD2 (6 bases). Specimen: CD4+ T cells sorted from PBMCs, collected on the day of the yellow fever booster vaccination. The CDR3 spells CASSPGTVADTQYF. The CDR3 DNA is TGTGCCAGCAGCCCGGGGACTGTGGCAGATACGCAGTATTTT.